This TCR beta chain was retrieved from a study of Ad26.COV2.S vaccination and SARS-CoV-2 variants. At the level of the study: Intramuscular Ad26.COV2.S at 5x10^10 or 1x10^11 viral particles. The study's findings and limits: It was vaccine recipients, not placebo recipients, who had the higher spike-specific TCR breadth.

Comments on this clone: Its antigen is currently unknown.

Profiling relied on immunoSEQ multiplex PCR, and the TCRdb table lists in-frame clones only, not all of them. The table lists approximately 350,000 clones, about 80% of them singletons. The germline V and J ends were trimmed by 1 base and 4 bases, with 10 bases remaining between them. Germline V gene lookup returns CDR1 SNHLY and CDR2 FYNNEI. The CDR3 length is 14 residues. The treatment denotes: 15 to 20 received Ad26.COV2.S at low or high dose, single or two shots; about five received placebo; per-sample allocation not given. The samples were gathered on day 63 after the first injection of vaccine or placebo. An adult of 18-55 years in Boston served as donor.

The TCR originated in a person between 18 and 65 years old who received the Ad26.COV2.S COVID-19 vaccine or a placebo. The source material was peripheral blood, sampled in a trial of Ad26.COV2.S vaccine versus placebo. The chain recombines TRBV2 with TRBJ1-2; D unresolved. The DNA of the CDR3 is TGTGCCAGCAGTGAAGACGGAGGCGGCTATGGCTACACCTTC. The encoded protein is CASSEDGGGYGYTF.